This TCR beta chain was retrieved from a study of T cells in Graves' hyperthyroidism and ophthalmopathy. Turning to the study itself: Peripheral blood was taken when the disease was first diagnosed, before any treatment began. Study conclusions and caveats: In validation, the model predicted ophthalmopathy. These predictions came a median approximately six months before onset. Classification by a 13 V-J model distinguished ophthalmopathy from stable hyperthyroidism.

Comment on this clonotype: Its target is not known. One base away lies a much larger clone, so this may be a sequencing read error.

V shed 6 bases and J shed 4 bases, with 12 bases lying between them. The germline V gene has CDR1 SQVTM and CDR2 ANQGSEA. This CDR3 comprises 12 residues. What was amplified from RNA transcripts were TCR beta CDR3 regions. First-round RT-PCR of the TCR CDR3 relied on the HTBI primer set. TCRdb analysed the multiplex PCR reads with MiXCR anew, one entry per CDR3 protein. The sample records hundreds of thousands of distinct CDR3 sequences, over 12% being singletons. Sequences were obtained from blood. The sequence was obtained from a man younger than 35 with Graves' ophthalmopathy. V and J are TRBV29-1 and TRBJ1-1, with a weak D call TRBD1 (6 bases). CDR3 DNA sequence: TGCAGCGTAAGGGCAGGGGTCACTGAAGCTTTCTTT. Encoded protein: CSVRAGVTEAFF.